Following are 2 T cell receptor beta chains from one sample sequenced in a study of control samples from healthy donors and cancer patients (dated by TCRdb to the early 2020s). Library preparation was by the immunoSEQ multiplex PCR assay. Here the immuneACCESS table is served through TCRdb, limited to in-frame sequences with V and J called. Missing clones are a known gap in these copies; in checked studies unresolved V genes cover under half, and the rest lacks a known reason. A total of roughly 180,000 clones appear in this sample, 93% of them only once. 4.1% of the sample belongs to the ten largest clones. Sequenced sample: blood. The receptor source for this set is a woman aged 55-69 years in good health.

This chain links TRBV18 with TRBJ2-3; TRBD2 agrees at 7 bases. Trimming cost V 4 bases and J 0 bases; bases outside gene matches: 4. Germline lookup yields CDR1 KGHSH and CDR2 LQKENI. The CDR3 totals 15 residues. As DNA, the CDR3 is TGTGCCAGCTCACGAGGACTAGGGAGCACAGATACGCAGTATTTT. It translates to CASSRGLGSTDTQYF. Full variable domain (remainder filled in from reference TRBV18 and TRBJ2-3): NAGVMQNPRHLVRRRGQEARLRCSPMKGHSHVYWYRQLPEEGLKFMVYLQKENIIDESGMPKERFSAEFPKEGPSILRIQQVVRGDSAAYFCASSRGLGSTDTQYFGPGTRLTVL.

The chain links TRBV6-2 or TRBV6-3 to TRBJ1-1, with 7 bases matching TRBD1. CDR3 length: 16 residues. V shed 0 bases and J 0 bases; nucleotides not matched to a gene: 4. Germline lookup yields CDR1 MNHEY and CDR2 SVGEGT. CDR3 nucleotide sequence: TGTGCCAGCAGTTACTCGACAGGGAGAATGAACACTGAAGCTTTCTTT. Its translation: CASSYSTGRMNTEAFF.